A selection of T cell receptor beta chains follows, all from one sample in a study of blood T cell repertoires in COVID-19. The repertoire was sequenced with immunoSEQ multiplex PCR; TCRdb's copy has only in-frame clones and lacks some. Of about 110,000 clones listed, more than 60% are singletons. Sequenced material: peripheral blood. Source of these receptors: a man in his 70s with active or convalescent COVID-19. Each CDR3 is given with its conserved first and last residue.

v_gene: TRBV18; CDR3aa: CASSPSPGGKNTEAFF
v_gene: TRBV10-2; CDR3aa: CASLGTSGDNEQFF
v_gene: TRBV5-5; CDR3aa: CASSLGLAEYEQYF
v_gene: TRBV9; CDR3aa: CASSVESGVLNTEAFF
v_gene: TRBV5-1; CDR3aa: CASSGTVNTEAFF
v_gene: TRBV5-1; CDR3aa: CASSLVGGADTQYF
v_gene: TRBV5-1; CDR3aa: CASSNPQGGYGYTF
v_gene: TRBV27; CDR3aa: CASSLNGHTEAFF
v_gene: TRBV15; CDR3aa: CATSRDRDGGYTF
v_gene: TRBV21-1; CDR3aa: CASSKGYREGCGYTF
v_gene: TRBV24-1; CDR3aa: CATSDLGRGANTGELFF
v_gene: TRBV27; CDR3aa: CASSLSRETQYF
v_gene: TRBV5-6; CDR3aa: CASSLRTRSYNEQFF
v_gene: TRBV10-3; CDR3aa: CAISFTGLAGARNNEQFF
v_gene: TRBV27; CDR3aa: CASRDPDSSQPQHF
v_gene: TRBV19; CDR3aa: CASSGWGVNYGYTF
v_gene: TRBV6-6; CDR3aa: CATGQGATGNTIYF
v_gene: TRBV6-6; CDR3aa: CASSDGQGLPFF
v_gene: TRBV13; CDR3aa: CASSGQGNSYNEQFF
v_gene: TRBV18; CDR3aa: CASSPRQASTDTQYF
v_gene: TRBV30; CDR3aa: CAWSVRENTEAFF
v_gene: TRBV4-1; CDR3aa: CASSRWDGTDNYGYTF
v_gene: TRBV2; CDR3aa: CASSPFRETQYF
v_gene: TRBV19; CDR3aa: CASRDRGHVNQPQHF
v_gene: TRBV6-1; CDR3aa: CASSEALAGKNIQYF
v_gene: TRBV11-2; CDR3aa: CASSLVSTGKNNEQFF
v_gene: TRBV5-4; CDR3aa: CASRAGGSSYNSPLHF
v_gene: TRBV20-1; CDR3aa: CSASDDRVGTGELFF
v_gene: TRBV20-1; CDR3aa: CSASGGQETQYF
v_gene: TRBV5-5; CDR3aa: CASSLMGAISYEQYF
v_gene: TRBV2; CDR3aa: CASRYREAYNSPLHF
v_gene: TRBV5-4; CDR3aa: CASSHSSDRVADTQYF
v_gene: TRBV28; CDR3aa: CASSLGDGYTF
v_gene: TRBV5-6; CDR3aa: CASSPDRLGNTIYF